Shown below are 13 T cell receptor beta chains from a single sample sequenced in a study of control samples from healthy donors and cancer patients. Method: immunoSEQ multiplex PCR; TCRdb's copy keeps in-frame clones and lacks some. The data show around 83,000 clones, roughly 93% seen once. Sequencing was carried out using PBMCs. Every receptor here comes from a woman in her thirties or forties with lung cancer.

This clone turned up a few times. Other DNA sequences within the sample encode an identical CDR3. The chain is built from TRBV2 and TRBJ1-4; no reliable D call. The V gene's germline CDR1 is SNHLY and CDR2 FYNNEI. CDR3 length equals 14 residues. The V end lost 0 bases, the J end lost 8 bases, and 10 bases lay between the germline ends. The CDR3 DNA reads TGTGCCAGCAGTGAAGCGTTACGGGGAGAAAAACTGTTTTTT. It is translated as CASSEALRGEKLFF.

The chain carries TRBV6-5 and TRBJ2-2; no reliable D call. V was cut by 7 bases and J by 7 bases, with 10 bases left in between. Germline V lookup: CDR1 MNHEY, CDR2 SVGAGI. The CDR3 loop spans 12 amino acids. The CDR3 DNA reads TGTGCCAGCAAACCGAGGTTCGGGGAGCTGTTTTTT. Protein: CASKPRFGELFF.

The CDR3 region is CASSFRDIQAATNEKLFF. The CDR3 DNA is TGTGCCAGCTCATTCCGGGACATTCAAGCCGCAACTAATGAAAAACTGTTTTTT. This chain joins TRBV18 and TRBJ1-4; a weak D match, TRBD1 (6 bases). CDR3 length: 18 residues. Germline values: CDR1 KGHSH, CDR2 LQKENI. Trimming cost V 5 bases and J 0 bases, with 19 bases left between them.

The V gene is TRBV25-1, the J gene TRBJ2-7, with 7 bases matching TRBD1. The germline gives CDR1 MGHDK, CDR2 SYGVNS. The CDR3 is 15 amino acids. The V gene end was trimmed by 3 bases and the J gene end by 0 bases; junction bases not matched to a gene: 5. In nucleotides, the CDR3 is TGTGCCAGCAGTGACCGACAGGGCGTCTCCTACGAGCAGTACTTC. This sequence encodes CASSDRQGVSYEQYF.

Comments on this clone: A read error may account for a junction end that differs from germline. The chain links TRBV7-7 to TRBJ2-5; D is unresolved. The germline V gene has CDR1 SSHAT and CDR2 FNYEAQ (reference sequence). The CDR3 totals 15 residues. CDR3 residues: CASSLFFAEQETQYF. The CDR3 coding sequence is TGTGCTAGCAGCTTATTCTTTGCAGAACAAGAGACCCAGTACTTC. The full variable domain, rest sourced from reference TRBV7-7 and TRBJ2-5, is GAGVSQSPRYKVTKRGQDVTLRCDPISSHATLYWYQQALGQGPEFLTYFNYEAQPDKSGLPSDRFSAERPEGSISTLTIQRTEQRDSAMYRCASSLFFAEQETQYFGPGTRLLVL.

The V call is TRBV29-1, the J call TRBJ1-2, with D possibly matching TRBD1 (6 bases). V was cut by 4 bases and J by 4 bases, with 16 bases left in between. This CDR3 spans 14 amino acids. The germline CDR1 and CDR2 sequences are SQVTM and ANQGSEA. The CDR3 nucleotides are TGCAGCGTTGTTCCGGGAGGACAGACCTATGGCTACACCTTC. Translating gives CSVVPGGQTYGYTF.

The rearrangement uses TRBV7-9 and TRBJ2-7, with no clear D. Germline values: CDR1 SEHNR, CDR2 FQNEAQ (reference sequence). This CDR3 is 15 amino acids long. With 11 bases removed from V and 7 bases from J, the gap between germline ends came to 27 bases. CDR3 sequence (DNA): TGTGCCGACATACGTCCAGGACGGACGACTCGGGAGCAGTACTTC. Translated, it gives CADIRPGRTTREQYF.

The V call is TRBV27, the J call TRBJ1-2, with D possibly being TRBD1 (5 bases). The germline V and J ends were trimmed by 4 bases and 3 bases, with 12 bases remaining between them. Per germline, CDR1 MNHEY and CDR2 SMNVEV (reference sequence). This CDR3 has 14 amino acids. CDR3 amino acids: CASSWGGGDYGYTF. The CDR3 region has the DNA TGTGCCAGCAGTTGGGGCGGGGGTGACTATGGCTACACCTTC.

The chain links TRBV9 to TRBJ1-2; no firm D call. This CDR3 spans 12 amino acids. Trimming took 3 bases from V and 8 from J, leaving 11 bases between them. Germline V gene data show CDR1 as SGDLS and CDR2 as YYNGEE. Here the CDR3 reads CASSDHLQGYTF. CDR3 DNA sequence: TGTGCCAGCAGCGACCACCTACAGGGCTACACCTTC.

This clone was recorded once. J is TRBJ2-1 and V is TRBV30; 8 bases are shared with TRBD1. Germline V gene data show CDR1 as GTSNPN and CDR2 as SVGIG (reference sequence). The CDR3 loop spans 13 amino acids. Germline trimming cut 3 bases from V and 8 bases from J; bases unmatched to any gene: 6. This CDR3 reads CAWSPTGGYEQFF. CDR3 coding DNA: TGTGCCTGGAGCCCTACAGGGGGTTATGAGCAGTTCTTC.

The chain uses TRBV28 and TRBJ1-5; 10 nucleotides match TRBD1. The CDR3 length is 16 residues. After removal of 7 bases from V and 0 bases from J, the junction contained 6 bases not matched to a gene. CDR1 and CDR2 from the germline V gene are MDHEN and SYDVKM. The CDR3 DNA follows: TGTGCCAGCACCCATCGACAGGGGGCTAGCAATCAGCCCCAGCATTTT. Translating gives CASTHRQGASNQPQHF.

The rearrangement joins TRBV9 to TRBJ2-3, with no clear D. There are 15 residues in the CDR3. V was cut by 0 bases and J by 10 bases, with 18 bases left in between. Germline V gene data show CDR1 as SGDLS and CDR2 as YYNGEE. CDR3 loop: CASSVALDGMAAQYF. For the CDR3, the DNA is TGTGCCAGCAGCGTAGCCCTGGACGGCATGGCGGCGCAGTATTTT.

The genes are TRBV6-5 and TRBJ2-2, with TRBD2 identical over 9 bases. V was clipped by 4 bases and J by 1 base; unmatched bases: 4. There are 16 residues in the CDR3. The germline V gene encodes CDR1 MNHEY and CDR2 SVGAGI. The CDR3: CASSSLAGENTGELFF. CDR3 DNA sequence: TGTGCCAGCAGTTCCTTAGCGGGGGAGAACACCGGGGAGCTGTTTTTT.